This TCR beta chain was sequenced during a study of blood T cells in healthy people across ages. Findings and limits, study-wide: Using unsorted PBMCs precluded a conclusive naive versus antigen-experienced comparison.

This CDR3 is built from 14 residues. A J-beta primer mix and a sample-barcoded 5' primer were used in a second PCR of roughly 6 to 12 cycles. Each CDR3 protein is one row after TCRdb ran MiXCR on the 5' RACE reads. The sample yields around 780,000 distinct CDR3 sequences, under 30% seen once. This clonotype was counted a few times. Its antigen is not known. Each of the donors had 8 to 10 milliliters of peripheral blood drawn into EDTA-treated Vacutainer tubes. These data also formed part of another study, on T cells of mothers and their children. Per that study: Samples came from a few healthy Caucasian mothers and their six children.

This clonotype originated in a boy aged 5-17 years in good health. The J gene is TRBJ2-7, the V gene TRBV21-1; no DNA check was done on the table's D call, TRBD1. TRBV21-1 is a pseudogene. Sequencing was done on a sample of blood. The CDR3 region is CASSKGPGGYEQYF. DNA for the CDR3: TGTGCCAGCAGCAAGGGCCCGGGGGGGTACGAGCAGTACTTC.